Listed below are T cell receptor beta chains from one sample, sequenced in a study of T cells in localized non-small cell lung cancer. Assay used: immunoSEQ multiplex PCR; TCRdb lists only in-frame clones, some missing. The sample lists tens of thousands of clones, roughly nine tenths occurring once. This sample comprised PBMCs, obtained before any cancer treatment. The source is a man between 40 and 70 years old with stage II lung adenocarcinoma. CDR3s include the opening cysteine and the closing phenylalanine or tryptophan. A D gene is named only where the DNA matches it firmly. Some rows mark clone size as missing; the rest say once, few, many or name a class of expanded clone.

d_call	clone_size	j_call	v_call	cdr3_aa	cdr3_nt
NA	NA	TRBJ1-6	TRBV28	CASSLRGVSSSPLHF	TGTGCCAGCAGTTTAAGAGGGGTGAGCAGTTCACCCCTCCACTTT
NA	NA	TRBJ1-1	TRBV6-5	CASSYFFIQGGSEAFF	TGTGCCAGCAGTTACTTTTTCATCCAGGGAGGGTCTGAAGCTTTCTTT
TRBD1	NA	TRBJ1-1	TRBV10-2	CASSDRTGFMNTEAFF	TGCGCCAGCAGTGACAGGACAGGGTTCATGAACACTGAAGCTTTCTTT
NA	NA	TRBJ2-5	TRBV7-8	CASSLTGSETQYF	TGTGCCAGCAGCTTAACAGGGTCAGAGACCCAGTACTTC
NA	NA	TRBJ2-5	TRBV7-2	CASSLSPLQETQYF	TGTGCCAGCAGCTTATCCCCACTCCAAGAGACCCAGTACTTC
NA	NA	TRBJ1-1	TRBV9	CASSVGGIPPSTEAFF	TGTGCCAGCAGCGTCGGGGGGATCCCCCCGTCCACTGAAGCTTTCTTT
NA	NA	TRBJ1-4	TRBV21-1	CASSKGDRERGNEKLFF	TGTGCCAGCAGCAAAGGGGACAGGGAGAGGGGGAATGAAAAACTGTTTTTT
NA	NA	TRBJ2-5	TRBV15	CATSRDKGWETQYF	TGTGCCACCAGCAGAGATAAGGGGTGGGAGACCCAGTACTTC
TRBD1	NA	TRBJ2-5	TRBV9	CASSPAGQGQETQYF	TGTGCCAGCAGCCCCGCGGGACAGGGACAAGAGACCCAGTACTTC
NA	NA	TRBJ1-3	TRBV23-1	CASTPPGTSPYEGSGNTIYF	TGCGCCAGCACCCCTCCCGGGACTTCTCCCTACGAGGGATCTGGAAACACCATATATTTT
TRBD2	NA	TRBJ2-1	TRBV7-6	CASSSGTSGIEQFF	TGTGCCAGCAGCTCCGGGACTAGCGGGATTGAGCAGTTCTTC
NA	NA	TRBJ2-1	TRBV14	CASSQAGGGSYNEQFF	TGTGCCAGCAGTCAGGCAGGGGGAGGGTCCTACAATGAGCAGTTCTTC
NA	NA	TRBJ1-4	TRBV6-5	CASRQTSDRYEKLFF	TGTGCCAGCAGACAAACGTCGGACAGATATGAAAAACTGTTTTTT
NA	NA	TRBJ2-7	TRBV5-1	CASAFGPEGEQYF	TGCGCCAGCGCGTTCGGGCCCGAAGGCGAGCAGTACTTC
NA	NA	TRBJ2-5	TRBV19	CASSIGDIQETQYF	TGTGCCAGTAGTATTGGGGACATTCAAGAGACCCAGTACTTC
TRBD1	NA	TRBJ1-6	TRBV5-1	CASSVGQINSPLHF	TGCGCCAGCAGCGTGGGACAGATTAATTCACCCCTCCACTTT
NA	NA	TRBJ2-3	TRBV7-6	CASSRRGHTDTQYF	TGTGCCAGCAGCCGCAGGGGACACACAGATACGCAGTATTTT
TRBD2	few	TRBJ2-1	TRBV10-3	CAISEGRLATKQWQFF	TGTGCCATCAGTGAAGGGCGACTAGCAACGAAACAATGGCAGTTCTTC
NA	NA	TRBJ1-4	TRBV4-2	CASSQDHVRGNEKLFF	TGTGCCAGCAGCCAAGATCACGTCCGGGGAAATGAAAAACTGTTTTTT
NA	NA	TRBJ2-1	TRBV5-4	CASSLTDEQFF	TGTGCCAGCAGTTTAACAGACGAGCAGTTCTTC
NA	NA	TRBJ2-2	TRBV6-4	CASSATATGELFF	TGTGCCAGCAGTGCAACAGCCACCGGGGAGCTGTTTTTT
NA	NA	TRBJ1-6	TRBV2	CASSEAPSPLHF	TGTGCCAGCAGTGAGGCACCCTCACCCCTCCACTTT